These 28 T cell receptor beta chains came from one sample sequenced in a study of molecular identifiers for immune sequencing clone quantification. Each CDR3 protein is one row after TCRdb ran MiXCR on the PCR reads. The sample lists 100,000 or so distinct CDR3 sequences, under 25% occurring once. Material: naive CD8+ T cells from blood, with Jurkat cell RNA spiked in. Subset reported: FACS-sorted CD8+CD4-CCR7+CD45RA+ naive T cells. These receptors all come from a human donor in good health. Some libraries in this study had Jurkat cell RNA spiked in.

As concerns this clonotype: One end of the junction fails to match germline, which may point to a read error. The V call is TRBV12-3 or TRBV12-4, the J call TRBJ2-3; D uncertain. The CDR3 contains 14 residues. The CDR3, as DNA: TGTGCCAGCAGTGGGCCACTTAGCACAGATACGCGGTATTTT. Its protein product is CASSGPLSTDTRYF.

To note about this clonotype: Possible read error: a much larger clone is one base away. This chain joins TRBV3-1 and TRBJ2-3, with D possibly called TRBD1 or TRBD2 (5 bases each). Germline V lookup: CDR1 LGHDT, CDR2 YNNKEL (reference sequence). This CDR3 region has 13 residues. The CDR3 DNA sequence: TGTGGCACCACCGGGGACCACACAGATACGCAGTATTTT. Protein product: CGTTGDHTDTQYF.

The rearrangement uses TRBV27 and TRBJ2-7; 13 positions agree with TRBD2. The CDR3 sequence is 15 residues long. The germline V gene has CDR1 MNHEY and CDR2 SMNVEV (reference sequence). The V and J ends lost 3 bases and 3 bases, in that order; junction bases with no gene match: 2. CDR3: CASSFGTSGNYEQYF. As DNA, the CDR3 is TGTGCCAGCAGTTTTGGGACTAGCGGGAACTACGAGCAGTACTTC.

This clonotype was counted many times. The V call is TRBV6-5, the J call TRBJ2-3, with TRBD2 matching over 8 bases. Germline CDR1 MNHEY, CDR2 SVGAGI. The CDR3 consists of 15 residues. Trimming at V came to 6 bases and at J to 4 bases, leaving 9 bases not matched to a gene. The CDR3 bases are TGTGCCAGCAGCCCCGGGGGGGGTGAGGCAGATACGCAGTATTTT. Amino acids: CASSPGGGEADTQYF.

The chain carries TRBV19 and TRBJ2-7, with 8 bases identical to TRBD2. The CDR3 totals 15 residues. After removal of 3 bases from V and 2 bases from J, the junction contained 6 bases not matched to a gene. The germline CDR1 and CDR2 sequences are LNHDA and SQIVND (reference sequence). In DNA, the CDR3 is TGTGCCAGTAGTATGTTTTCGGGGGGGCCCTACGAGCAGTACTTC. Amino acid sequence: CASSMFSGGPYEQYF.

The chain combines TRBV2 with TRBJ1-1, with D possibly matching TRBD1 (6 bases). The CDR3 extends over 16 amino acids. The germline V gene encodes CDR1 SNHLY and CDR2 FYNNEI. Trimming removed 7 bases at V and 1 base at J, with 19 bases between. The DNA of the CDR3 is TGTGCCAGCATTGTGGGGACACGCGCGGGGAACACTGAAGCTTTCTTT. It yields the protein CASIVGTRAGNTEAFF.

This clonotype was detected many times. V and J are TRBV10-3 and TRBJ2-7; TRBD2 is a possible D gene (6 bases). This CDR3 has 14 residues. Trimming left V 3 bases short and J 0 bases short, with 9 bases between. Germline loops: CDR1 ENHRY, CDR2 SYGVKD. In nucleotides, the CDR3 is TGTGCCATCAGTGATACAGCGGGCTCCTACGAGCAGTACTTC. Protein product: CAISDTAGSYEQYF.

This clonotype was observed at least ten times. V usage is TRBV7-6 and J usage is TRBJ2-7; D call uncertain. V was shortened by 0 bases and J by 5 bases, with 11 bases between the two germline ends. The CDR3 has 14 amino acids. Germline V gives CDR1 SGHVS, CDR2 FNYEAQ. The CDR3 region has the DNA TGTGCCAGCAGCTTAGCGATTAGAGGAAACGAGCAGTACTTC. Protein sequence: CASSLAIRGNEQYF.

DNA of the CDR3: TGTGCCAGCAGCCTCGGGCCGTGGAATGAGCAGTTCTTC. Translated, it gives CASSLGPWNEQFF. The chain links TRBV28 to TRBJ2-1; the D is unclear. Germline-derived CDR1 and CDR2 are MDHEN and SYDVKM. V was cut by 6 bases and J by 7 bases, with 13 bases left in between. This CDR3 contains 13 residues.

In its sample, this clonotype was seen many times. CDR3 in amino acids: CASSSQRGPQETQYF. The DNA of the CDR3 is TGCGCCAGCAGCAGCCAACGGGGACCCCAAGAGACCCAGTACTTC. V and J are TRBV5-1 and TRBJ2-5; D may match TRBD1 or TRBD2 (5 bases each). The V and J ends lost 4 bases and 1 base respectively, with 14 bases between them. Germline assignment: CDR1 SGHRS and CDR2 YFSETQ. CDR3 length: 15 residues.

This clonotype has ten or more counts. V and J are TRBV7-9 and TRBJ1-4, with D perhaps TRBD1 (6 bases). This CDR3 has 15 residues. From germline, CDR1 is SEHNR and CDR2 FQNEAQ (reference sequence). Trimming pared 4 bases from V and 3 bases from J, leaving 12 bases between. DNA of the CDR3: TGTGCCAGCAGCTCGAACAGGGACTCTAATGAAAAACTGTTTTTT. It encodes CASSSNRDSNEKLFF. The full variable domain, in which reference TRBV7-9 and TRBJ1-4 provide the parts outside the CDR3, is DTGVSQNPRHKITKRGQNVTFRCDPISEHNRLYWYRQTLGQGPEFLTYFQNEAQLEKSRLLSDRFSAERPKGSFSTLEIQRTEQGDSAMYLCASSSNRDSNEKLFFGSGTQLSVL.

A word on this clonotype: Since a much larger clone is just one base distant, this may be a read error. In this CDR3 the conserved last residue, phenylalanine or tryptophan, is missing, so a read error is likely. The chain is built from TRBV7-8 and TRBJ1-5; tentatively, D is TRBD1 (5 bases). The CDR3 is 13 residues long. Germline V gene data show CDR1 as SGHVS and CDR2 as FQNEAQ. Trimming shortened V by 1 base and J by 9 bases, and 10 bases separated the two germline ends. CDR3 DNA: TGTGCCAGCAGCTTAGTGGGGGGTCGGCCCCAGCATCTT. Protein product: CASSLVGGRPQHL.

As regards this clonotype: This may be a read error, as it is one base from a much larger clone. The chain employs TRBV5-1 and TRBJ1-1, with 8 bases fitting TRBD1. With V trimmed by 7 bases and J by 6 bases, 11 bases remained unmatched. The CDR3 runs 14 residues. Germline loops: CDR1 SGHRS, CDR2 YFSETQ. Here the CDR3 reads CASGSTWTGPEAFF. The CDR3 nucleotides are TGCGCCAGCGGCTCCACCTGGACAGGGCCTGAAGCTTTCTTT.

The CDR3 DNA follows: TGTGCCACCAGTGATTTGCTTATTTCGGGACAGGGGCGCTCGGATACGCAGTATTTT. Its translation is CATSDLLISGQGRSDTQYF. This sequence joins TRBV24-1 and TRBJ2-3; 10 bases align to TRBD1. The V gene's germline CDR1 is KGHDR and CDR2 SFDVKD. Trimming cost V 0 bases and J 6 bases; bases outside gene matches: 14. The length of the CDR3 is 19 residues.

The chain carries TRBV6-2 or TRBV6-3 and TRBJ2-1, with a tentative D call TRBD2 (6 bases). The germline V gene encodes CDR1 MNHEY and CDR2 SVGEGT. V lost 6 bases, J lost 5 bases, and 14 bases lay in between. The CDR3 consists of 14 residues. This chain's CDR3 is CASSSHGGNNEQFF. CDR3 DNA sequence: TGTGCCAGCAGCAGCCACGGGGGTAACAATGAGCAGTTCTTC.

About this clonotype itself: A read error may explain this, as a much larger clone is one base away. This chain connects TRBV29-1 to TRBJ2-3; TRBD1 aligns across 7 bases. Germline V gives CDR1 SQVTM, CDR2 ANQGSEA. The CDR3 runs to 13 residues. CDR3 nucleotide sequence: TGCGGCGTTGAAGGAACAGGGGTAGATACGCAGTATTTT. Translated, it gives CGVEGTGVDTQYF.

This clonotype was observed many times. The chain joins TRBV28 to TRBJ2-7, with a possible D match to TRBD1 (6 bases). Per germline, CDR1 MDHEN and CDR2 SYDVKM. V was clipped by 3 bases and J by 6 bases, with 9 bases between them. The CDR3 is 12 residues long. The CDR3 nucleotides are TGTGCCAGCAGTTTTACAGGGCCCGAGCAGTACTTC. This gives the protein CASSFTGPEQYF.

This clonotype came up many times. The chain uses TRBV20-1 and TRBJ2-3; D is unclear. V lost 6 bases and J lost 2, with 9 bases in between. This CDR3 contains 12 residues. In germline, CDR1 is DFQATT, CDR2 SNEGSKA (reference sequence). CDR3 sequence: CSATGFTDTQYF. The CDR3 nucleotides read TGCAGTGCGACCGGTTTCACAGATACGCAGTATTTT.

This clonotype has just one count. The chain employs TRBV20-1 and TRBJ2-1; 12 nucleotides match TRBD2. V dropped 4 bases and J dropped 3; count of bases not matched to a gene: 7. The CDR3 covers 16 residues. CDR1 DFQATT and CDR2 SNEGSKA come from the germline V gene (reference sequence). DNA of the CDR3: TGCAGTGCTAACCCTAGCGGGAGGGCCGACTACAATGAGCAGTTCTTC. Translating it yields CSANPSGRADYNEQFF.

This chain connects TRBV6-2 or TRBV6-3 to TRBJ2-1, with 7 bases fitting TRBD2. V gave up 8 bases and J gave up 10 bases; unmatched junction bases: 5. The CDR3 is 11 amino acids. Germline V CDR1 and CDR2: MNHEY, SVGEGT. This CDR3 is CASGWGGEQFF. CDR3 nucleotide sequence: TGTGCCAGCGGTTGGGGAGGGGAGCAGTTCTTC.

There are many counts of this clonotype. The rearrangement uses TRBV20-1 and TRBJ2-7; 11 bases map to TRBD2. With 3 bases clipped from V and 4 bases from J, the junction kept 5 bases outside the gene matches. From germline, CDR1 is DFQATT and CDR2 SNEGSKA (reference sequence). This CDR3 has 14 amino acids. The CDR3 DNA reads as TGCAGTGCTAGCCCTAGACTAGCGGGGTACGAGCAGTACTTC. Its protein is CSASPRLAGYEQYF.

This clonotype was observed at least ten times. The gene calls are TRBV7-9 and TRBJ1-2, with no clear D. Trimming removed 1 base at V and 5 bases at J, with 8 bases between. The CDR3 totals 13 residues. Germline values: CDR1 SEHNR, CDR2 FQNEAQ (reference sequence). The CDR3 reads CASSLGLAYGYTF. The CDR3 coding sequence is TGTGCCAGCAGCTTAGGCTTGGCTTATGGCTACACCTTC.

This clonotype was recorded many times. The CDR3 DNA is TGTGCCAGCAGCCACGCCGGGACTAGCGAGGAGCAGTACTTC. Protein sequence: CASSHAGTSEEQYF. The genes are TRBV4-2 and TRBJ2-7; 10 bases are shared with TRBD2. V was clipped by 3 bases and J by 7 bases; unmatched bases: 6. The germline V gene encodes CDR1 LGHNA and CDR2 YNFKEQ. The CDR3 loop spans 14 amino acids.

The genes are TRBV15 and TRBJ2-7; unclear D gene. Germline-derived CDR1 and CDR2 are LNHNV and YYDKDF (reference sequence). The length of the CDR3 is 13 residues. V dropped 0 bases and J dropped 1 base, with 4 bases sitting between them. The CDR3 protein is CATSRDRSYEQYF. DNA of the CDR3: TGTGCCACCAGCAGAGACAGATCCTACGAGCAGTACTTC.

In this sample, this clonotype turned up many times. The chain couples TRBV6-5 to TRBJ1-1; no reliable D call. The germline CDR1 and CDR2 sequences are MNHEY and SVGAGI. Trimming removed 4 bases at V and 5 bases at J, with 8 bases between. The CDR3 runs to 12 residues. The CDR3 DNA follows: TGTGCCAGCAGTTCCCTCGGGACTGAAGCTTTCTTT. Its protein product is CASSSLGTEAFF.

This clonotype was observed a few times. The chain couples TRBV13 to TRBJ2-3, with D possibly called TRBD1 or TRBD2 (8 bases each). Germline V gene lookup returns CDR1 PRHDT and CDR2 FYEKMQ (reference sequence). This CDR3 has 21 amino acids. V lost 3 bases and J lost 1, with 29 bases in between. The chain's CDR3 is CASSFYQKPREDRDRTDTQYF. As DNA, the CDR3 is TGTGCCAGCAGCTTCTATCAGAAACCGCGGGAGGACAGGGACCGCACAGATACGCAGTATTTT. Together with reference TRBV13 and TRBJ2-3, the CDR3 gives the full variable domain: AAGVIQSPRHLIKEKRETATLKCYPIPRHDTVYWYQQGPGQDPQFLISFYEKMQSDKGSIPDRFSAQQFSDYHSELNMSSLELGDSALYFCASSFYQKPREDRDRTDTQYFGPGTRLTVL.

Comments on this clonotype: Since a much larger clone is just one base distant, this may be a read error. The chain has TRBV7-2 and TRBJ2-5, with 8 bases matching TRBD2. Germline assignment: CDR1 SGHTA and CDR2 FQGNSA. CDR3 size: 14 residues. DNA of the CDR3: TGTGCCTGCAGCTTATATAGCGGGAAAGAGACCCAGTACTTC. Its translation: CACSLYSGKETQYF.

The chain carries TRBV4-1 and TRBJ2-2, with D perhaps matching TRBD1 (5 bases). The CDR3 extends over 17 amino acids. The germline gives CDR1 MGHRA, CDR2 YSYEKL. V shed 1 base and J shed 4 bases, with 16 bases lying between them. CDR3 region: CASSQAGWGRFTGELFF. The CDR3 DNA reads as TGCGCCAGCAGCCAAGCAGGGTGGGGTCGGTTCACCGGGGAGCTGTTTTTT.